This T cell receptor (beta chain) was captured by sequencing in a study of early stage breast cancer tumors. Study results and caveats: Most shared enriched TCRB sequences were commonly generated ones. Compared with adjacent normal breast, tumors showed about 2.5-fold denser, more clonal T cells.

Sequenced by immunoSEQ multiplex PCR; TCRdb stores in-frame clones only, minus some. The table has about 70,000 clones, 65% to 85% seen once; the top ten hold about 4.8%. The CDR3 covers 14 residues. The V gene lost 0 bases and the J gene lost 2 bases, with 7 bases spanning the gap. Germline-derived CDR1 and CDR2 are SGHRS and YFSETQ. Of note for this clone: Antigen specificity is unknown.

V usage is TRBV5-1 and J usage is TRBJ2-3; D not certain. The receptor's source is a person aged 40 to 49 with breast cancer. The sample consisted of blood. CDR3 bases: TGCGCCAGCAGCTTGGAACCTACCACAGATACGCAGTATTTT. The encoded protein is CASSLEPTTDTQYF.